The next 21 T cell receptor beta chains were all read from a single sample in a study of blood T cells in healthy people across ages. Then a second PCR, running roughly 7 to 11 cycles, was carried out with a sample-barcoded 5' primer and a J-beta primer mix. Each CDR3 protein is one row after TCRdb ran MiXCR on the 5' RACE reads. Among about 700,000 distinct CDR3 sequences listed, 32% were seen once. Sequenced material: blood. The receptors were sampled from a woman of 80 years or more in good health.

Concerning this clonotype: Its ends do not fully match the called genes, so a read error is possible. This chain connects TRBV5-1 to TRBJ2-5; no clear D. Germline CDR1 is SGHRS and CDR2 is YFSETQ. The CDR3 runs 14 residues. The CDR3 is CASSLSQEYNEQYF. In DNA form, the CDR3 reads TGCGCCAGTAGCTTGTCTCAGGAGTACAATGAGCAGTACTTC.

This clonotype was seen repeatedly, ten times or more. CDR3 loop: CATSIGGSGYGYTF. As DNA, the CDR3 is TGTGCCACCAGCATTGGGGGTAGCGGGTATGGCTACACCTTC. V gene TRBV15 combines with J gene TRBJ1-2; D possibly corresponds to TRBD1 (5 bases). Trimming pared 4 bases from V and 5 bases from J, leaving 14 bases between. CDR3 size: 14 residues. CDR1 and CDR2 from the germline V gene are LNHNV and YYDKDF (reference sequence).

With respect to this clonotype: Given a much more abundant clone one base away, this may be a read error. CDR3 loop: CASSSVTSGGGGEQFF. The CDR3 DNA follows: TGCGCCAGCAGCTCCGTGACTAGCGGGGGGGGCGGTGAGCAGTTCTTC. The V gene is TRBV5-1, the J gene TRBJ2-1; 14 nucleotides align to TRBD2. Germline-derived CDR1 and CDR2 are SGHRS and YFSETQ. This CDR3 contains 16 residues. The junction had 8 bases not matched to a gene; V was cut back by 3 bases and J by 9 bases.

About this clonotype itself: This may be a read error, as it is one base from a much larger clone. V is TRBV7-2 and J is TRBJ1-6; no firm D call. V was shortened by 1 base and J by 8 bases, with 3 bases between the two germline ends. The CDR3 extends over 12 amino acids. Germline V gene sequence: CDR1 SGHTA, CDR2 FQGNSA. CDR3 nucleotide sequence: TGTGCCAGCAGCTTAGGGCATTCACCCCTCCACTTT. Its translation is CASSLGHSPLHF.

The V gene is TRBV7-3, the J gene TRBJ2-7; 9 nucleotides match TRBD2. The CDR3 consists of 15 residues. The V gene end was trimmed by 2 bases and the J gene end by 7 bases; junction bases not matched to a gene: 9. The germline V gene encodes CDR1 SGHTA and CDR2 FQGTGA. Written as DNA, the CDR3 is TGTGCCAGCAGCTTAGCGGGGGGGCCCGTCTATGAGCAGTACTTC. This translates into CASSLAGGPVYEQYF.

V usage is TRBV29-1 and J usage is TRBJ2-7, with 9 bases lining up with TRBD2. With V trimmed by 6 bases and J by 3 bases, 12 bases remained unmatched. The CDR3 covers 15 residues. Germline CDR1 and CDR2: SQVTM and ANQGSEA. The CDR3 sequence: CSVEGLAENYYEQYF. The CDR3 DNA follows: TGCAGCGTCGAGGGACTAGCCGAAAACTACTACGAGCAGTACTTC.

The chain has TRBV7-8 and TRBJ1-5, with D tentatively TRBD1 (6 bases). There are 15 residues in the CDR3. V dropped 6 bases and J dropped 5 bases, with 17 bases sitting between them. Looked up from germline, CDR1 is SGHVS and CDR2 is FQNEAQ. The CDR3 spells CASRPGGGWDQPQHF. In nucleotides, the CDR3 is TGTGCCAGCAGGCCAGGCGGGGGCTGGGATCAGCCCCAGCATTTT. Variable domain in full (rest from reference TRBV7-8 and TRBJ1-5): GAGVSQSPRYKVAKRGQDVALRCDPISGHVSLFWYQQALGQGPEFLTYFQNEAQLDKSGLPSDRFFAERPEGSVSTLKIQRTQQEDSAVYLCASRPGGGWDQPQHFGDGTRLSIL.

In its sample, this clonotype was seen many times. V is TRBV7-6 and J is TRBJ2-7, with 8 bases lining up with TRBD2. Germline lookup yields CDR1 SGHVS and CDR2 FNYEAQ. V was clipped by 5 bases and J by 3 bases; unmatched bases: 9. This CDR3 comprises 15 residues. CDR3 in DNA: TGTGCCAGCAGCCCAGGCGGGGGGTCGGACTACGAGCAGTACTTC. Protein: CASSPGGGSDYEQYF.

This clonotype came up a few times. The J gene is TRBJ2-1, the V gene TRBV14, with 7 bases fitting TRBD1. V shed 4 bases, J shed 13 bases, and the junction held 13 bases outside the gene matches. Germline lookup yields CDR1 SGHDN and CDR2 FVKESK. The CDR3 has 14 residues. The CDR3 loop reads CASSPKQGRQTQFF. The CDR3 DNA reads TGTGCCAGCAGCCCCAAACAGGGGCGGCAGACCCAGTTCTTC.

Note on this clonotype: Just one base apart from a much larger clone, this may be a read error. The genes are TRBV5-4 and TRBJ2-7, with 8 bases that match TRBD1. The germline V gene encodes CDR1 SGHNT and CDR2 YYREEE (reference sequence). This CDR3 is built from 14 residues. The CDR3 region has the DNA TGTGCCGGCAGCTTGGACAGGGTACCCAACGAGCAGTACTTC. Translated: CAGSLDRVPNEQYF.

This CDR3 is CASSQTGANNEQFF. As DNA, the CDR3 is TGTGCCAGCAGCCAGACAGGGGCGAACAATGAGCAGTTCTTC. The chain links TRBV5-5 to TRBJ2-1; TRBD1 matches at 8 bases. With V trimmed by 4 bases and J by 5 bases, 5 bases remained unmatched. Germline-derived CDR1 and CDR2 are SGHKS and YYEKEE (reference sequence). The CDR3 loop spans 14 amino acids.

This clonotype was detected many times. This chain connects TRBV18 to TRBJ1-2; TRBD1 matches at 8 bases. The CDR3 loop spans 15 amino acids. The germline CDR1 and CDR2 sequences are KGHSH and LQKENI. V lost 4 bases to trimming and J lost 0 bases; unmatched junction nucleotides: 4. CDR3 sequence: CASSLGQAANYGYTF. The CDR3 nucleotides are TGTGCCAGCTCACTGGGACAGGCAGCTAACTATGGCTACACCTTC.

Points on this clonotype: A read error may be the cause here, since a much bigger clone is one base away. This CDR3 reads CASNGQNYGYTF. CDR3 coding DNA: TGTGCCAGCAACGGACAGAACTATGGCTACACCTTC. V gene TRBV5-6 combines with J gene TRBJ1-2; D possibly corresponds to TRBD1 (6 bases). Germline CDR1 SGHDT, CDR2 YYEEEE. CDR3 length: 12 residues. V lost 6 bases to trimming and J lost 2 bases, with 8 bases between them. Drawing the rest from reference TRBV5-6 and TRBJ1-2, the complete variable domain is DAGVTQSPTHLIKTRGQQVTLRCSPKSGHDTVSWYQQALGQGPQFIFQYYEEEERQRGNFPDRFSGHQFPNYSSELNVNALLLGDSALYLCASNGQNYGYTFGSGTRLTVV.

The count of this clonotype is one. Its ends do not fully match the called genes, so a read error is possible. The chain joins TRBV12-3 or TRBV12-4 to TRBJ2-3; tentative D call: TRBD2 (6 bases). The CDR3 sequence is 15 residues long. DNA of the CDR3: TGTGCCAGCAGTTCCCCCGGAGGGAGAACAGATATGCAGTATTTT. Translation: CASSSPGGRTDMQYF.

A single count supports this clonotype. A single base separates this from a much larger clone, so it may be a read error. This chain's CDR3 is CASSSKNEQYF. The DNA for the CDR3 is TGTGCCAGCAGTTCAAAGAATGAGCAGTACTTC. V gene TRBV6-6 combines with J gene TRBJ2-7; D ambiguous. The V end was cut by 4 bases, the J end by 7 bases, with 8 bases between. Germline-derived CDR1 and CDR2 are MNHNY and SVGAGI (reference sequence). The CDR3 length is 11 residues.

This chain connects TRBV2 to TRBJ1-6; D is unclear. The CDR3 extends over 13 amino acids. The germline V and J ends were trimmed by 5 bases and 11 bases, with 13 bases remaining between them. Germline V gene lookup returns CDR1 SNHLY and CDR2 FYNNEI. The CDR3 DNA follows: TGTGCCAGCAGTACAAGCAGAAATCCACCCCTCCACTTT. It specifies CASSTSRNPPLHF.

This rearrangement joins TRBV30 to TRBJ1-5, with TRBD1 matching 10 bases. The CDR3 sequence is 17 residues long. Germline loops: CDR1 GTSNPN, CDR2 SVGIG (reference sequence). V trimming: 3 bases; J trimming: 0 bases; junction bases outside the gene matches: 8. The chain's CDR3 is CAWSMDRGGISNQPQHF. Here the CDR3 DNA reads TGTGCCTGGAGCATGGACAGGGGGGGGATTAGCAATCAGCCCCAGCATTTT. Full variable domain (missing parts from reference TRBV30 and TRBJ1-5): SQTIHQWPATLVQPVGSPLSLECTVEGTSNPNLYWYRQAAGRGLQLLFYSVGIGQISSEVPQNLSASRPQDRQFILSSKKLLLSDSGFYLCAWSMDRGGISNQPQHFGDGTRLSIL.

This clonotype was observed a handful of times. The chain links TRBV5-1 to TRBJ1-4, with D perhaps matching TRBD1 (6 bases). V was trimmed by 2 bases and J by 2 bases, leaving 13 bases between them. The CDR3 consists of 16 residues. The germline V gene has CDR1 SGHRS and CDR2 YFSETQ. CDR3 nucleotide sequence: TGCGCCAGCAGCTTAACAGGGTCGGTTACTAATGAAAAACTGTTTTTT. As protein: CASSLTGSVTNEKLFF.

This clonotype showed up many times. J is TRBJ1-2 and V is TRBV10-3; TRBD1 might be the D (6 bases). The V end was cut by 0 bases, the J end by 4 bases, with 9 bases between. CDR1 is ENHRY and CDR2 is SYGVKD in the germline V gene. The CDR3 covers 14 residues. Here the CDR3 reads CAISESVTGYGYTF. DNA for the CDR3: TGTGCCATCAGTGAGTCTGTGACAGGCTATGGCTACACCTTC.

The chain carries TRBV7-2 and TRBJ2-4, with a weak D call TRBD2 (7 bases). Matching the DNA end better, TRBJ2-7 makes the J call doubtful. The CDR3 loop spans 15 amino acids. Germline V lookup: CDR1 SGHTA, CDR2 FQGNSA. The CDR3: CASSPGGGQSYEQYF. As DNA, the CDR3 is TGTGCCAGCAGCCCGGGGGGCGGACAATCCTACGAGCAGTACTTC.

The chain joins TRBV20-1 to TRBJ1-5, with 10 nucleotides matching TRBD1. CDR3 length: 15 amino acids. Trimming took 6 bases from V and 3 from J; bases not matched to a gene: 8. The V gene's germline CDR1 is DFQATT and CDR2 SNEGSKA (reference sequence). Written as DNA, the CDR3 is TGCAGTGCGTTACGGACAGGGGGGCTCAATCAGCCCCAGCATTTT. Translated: CSALRTGGLNQPQHF.